This T cell receptor beta chain was retrieved from a study of cytomegalovirus exposure and HLA in healthy donors. Points from the study as a whole: In vitro assays verified that three CMV-associated chains recognized CMV antigens specifically. Researchers reported in a later analysis that a missense DCLRE1C variant was tied to TCR beta V- and J-gene trimming.

Germline loops: CDR1 ENHRY, CDR2 SYGVKD. The CDR3 length is 15 residues. Trimming cost V 4 bases and J 4 bases; bases outside gene matches: 9. PCR was performed using 60 Vbeta and 13 Jbeta primers. Produced via immunoSEQ multiplex PCR; TCRdb's table is partial and in-frame only. The sample gives about 87,000 clones, less than 80% of which show up once; 20% to 25% is in the top ten. In the case of this clone: Its antigen is as yet unknown.

J is TRBJ2-7 and V is TRBV10-3; 8 positions match TRBD1. The material sequenced was PBMCs. This TCR was sampled from a man aged 30 to 39 in good health and CMV-seropositive. In DNA form, the CDR3 reads TGTGCCATCAGTGGGTACAGGGGACAGGCTTACGAGCAGTACTTC. This translates into CAISGYRGQAYEQYF.